This T cell receptor beta chain was recorded in a study of T cell responses to AZD1222 COVID-19 vaccine. The table came from immunoSEQ multiplex PCR; TCRdb's copy has only in-frame clones and leaves some out. The repertoire holds around 180,000 clones, 85% to 90% seen once, with about 3% in the top ten. CDR1 SEHNR and CDR2 FQNEAQ come from the germline V gene (reference sequence). J gave up 1 base and V 6 bases, and 3 bases lay outside the gene matches. The CDR3 runs 13 residues. Notes on this clone: The sample has other DNA sequences that encode this CDR3 too.

The chain employs TRBV7-9 and TRBJ2-7; TRBD2 matches 7 bases. The sequences come from peripheral blood, collected on day 0 of MenACWY control vaccination. This clonotype originated in an adult in good health. The CDR3 here is CASSPGGSYEQYF. Written as DNA, the CDR3 is TGTGCCAGCAGTCCCGGGGGGTCCTACGAGCAGTACTTC.